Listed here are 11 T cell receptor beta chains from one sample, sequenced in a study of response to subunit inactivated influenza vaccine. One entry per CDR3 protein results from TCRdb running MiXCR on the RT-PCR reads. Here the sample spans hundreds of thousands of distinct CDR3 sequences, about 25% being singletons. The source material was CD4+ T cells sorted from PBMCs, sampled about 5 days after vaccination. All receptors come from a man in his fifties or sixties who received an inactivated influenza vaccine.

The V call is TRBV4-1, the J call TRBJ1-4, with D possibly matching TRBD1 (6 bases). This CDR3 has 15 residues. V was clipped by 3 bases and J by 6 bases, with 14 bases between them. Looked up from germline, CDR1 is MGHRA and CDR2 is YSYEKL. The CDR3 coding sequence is TGCGCCAGCAGCCAGAGACAGGTTCCTTATGAAAAACTGTTTTTT. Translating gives CASSQRQVPYEKLFF.

The CDR3 is CASSWGGTGTNYGYTF. CDR3 coding DNA: TGTGCCAGCAGCTGGGGGGGGACAGGAACTAACTATGGCTACACCTTC. The V gene is TRBV7-8, the J gene TRBJ1-2, with 8 bases lining up with TRBD1. The V and J ends lost 4 bases and 0 bases, in that order; junction bases with no gene match: 7. The CDR3 spans 16 residues. The germline V gene encodes CDR1 SGHVS and CDR2 FQNEAQ.

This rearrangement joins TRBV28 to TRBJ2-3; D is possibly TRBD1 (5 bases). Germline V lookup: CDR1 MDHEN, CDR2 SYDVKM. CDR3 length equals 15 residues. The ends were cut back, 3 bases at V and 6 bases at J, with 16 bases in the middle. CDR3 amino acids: CASSFSRGYGDTQYF. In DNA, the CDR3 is TGTGCCAGCAGTTTCAGTAGGGGCTATGGCGATACGCAGTATTTT.

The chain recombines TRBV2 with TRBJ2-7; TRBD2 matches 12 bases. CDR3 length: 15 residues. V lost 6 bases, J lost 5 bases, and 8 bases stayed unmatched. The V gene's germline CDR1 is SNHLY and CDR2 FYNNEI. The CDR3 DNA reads TGTGCCAGCAGCTTCGGACTAGCGGGACCCCACGAGCAGTACTTC. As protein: CASSFGLAGPHEQYF.

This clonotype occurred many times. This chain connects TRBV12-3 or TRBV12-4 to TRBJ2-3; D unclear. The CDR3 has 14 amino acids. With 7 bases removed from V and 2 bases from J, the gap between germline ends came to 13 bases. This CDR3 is CASTLPLPTDTQYF. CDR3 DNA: TGTGCCAGCACCCTACCCCTCCCCACAGATACGCAGTATTTT.

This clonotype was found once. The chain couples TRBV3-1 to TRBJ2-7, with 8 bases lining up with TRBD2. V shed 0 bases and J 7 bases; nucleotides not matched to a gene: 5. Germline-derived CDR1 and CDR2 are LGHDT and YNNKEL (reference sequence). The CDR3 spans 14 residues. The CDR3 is CASSQEGIAGEQYF. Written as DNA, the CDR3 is TGTGCCAGCAGCCAAGAGGGGATAGCGGGAGAGCAGTACTTC.

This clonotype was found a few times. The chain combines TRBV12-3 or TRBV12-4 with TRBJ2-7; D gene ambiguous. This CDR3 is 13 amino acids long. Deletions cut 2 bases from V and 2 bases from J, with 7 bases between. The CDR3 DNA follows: TGTGCCAGCAGTTTAACAAGGACCTACGAGCAGTACTTC. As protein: CASSLTRTYEQYF.

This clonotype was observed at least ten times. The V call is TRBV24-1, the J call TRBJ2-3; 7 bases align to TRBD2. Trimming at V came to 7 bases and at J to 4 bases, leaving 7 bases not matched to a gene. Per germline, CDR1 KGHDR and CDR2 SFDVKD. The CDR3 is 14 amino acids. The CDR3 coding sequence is TGTGCCACCAGGTCTAGCGGAGACGCAGATACGCAGTATTTT. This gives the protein CATRSSGDADTQYF.

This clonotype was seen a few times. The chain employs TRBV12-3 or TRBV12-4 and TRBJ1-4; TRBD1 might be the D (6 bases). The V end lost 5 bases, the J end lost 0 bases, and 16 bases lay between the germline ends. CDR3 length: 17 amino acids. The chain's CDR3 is CASSGQPGVPTNEKLFF. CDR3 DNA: TGTGCCAGCAGTGGACAGCCCGGGGTTCCAACTAATGAAAAACTGTTTTTT.

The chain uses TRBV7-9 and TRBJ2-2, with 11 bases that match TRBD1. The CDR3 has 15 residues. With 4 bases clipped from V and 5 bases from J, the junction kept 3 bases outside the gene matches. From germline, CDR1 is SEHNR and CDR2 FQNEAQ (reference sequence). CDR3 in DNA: TGTGCCAGCAGCTCGGACAGGGGGCGGACCGGGGAGCTGTTTTTT. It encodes CASSSDRGRTGELFF.

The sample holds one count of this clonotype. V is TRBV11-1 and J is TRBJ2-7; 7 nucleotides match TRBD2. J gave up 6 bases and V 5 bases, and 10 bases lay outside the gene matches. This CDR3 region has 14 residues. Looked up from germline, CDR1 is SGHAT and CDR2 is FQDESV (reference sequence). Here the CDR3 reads CASSHPGLPSEQYF. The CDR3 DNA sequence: TGTGCCAGCAGCCACCCGGGACTACCCTCCGAGCAGTACTTC. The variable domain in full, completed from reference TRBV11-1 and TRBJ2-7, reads EAEVAQSPRYKITEKSQAVAFWCDPISGHATLYWYRQILGQGPELLVQFQDESVVDDSQLPKDRFSAERLKGVDSTLKIQPAELGDSAMYLCASSHPGLPSEQYFGPGTRLTVT.